What follows is one T cell receptor (beta chain) and its context. The sample belongs to a study of blood T cells in healthy people across ages. Through a sample-barcoded 5' primer and a J-beta primer mix, a second PCR was run for 7 to 11 cycles. TCRdb ran MiXCR on the 5' RACE reads and lists one entry per CDR3 protein. The sample records 1.5 million to 2 million distinct CDR3 sequences, less than 50% being singletons. Per sample, extraction of total RNA gave at least 6 micrograms in every case. The sequence was collected from a woman in her 40s in good health. The sample consisted of blood.

CDR3 loop: CSAIPQGGTYNEQFF. CDR3 nucleotides: TGCAGTGCCATACCACAGGGAGGCACCTACAATGAGCAGTTCTTC. The chain has TRBV20-1 and TRBJ2-1; tentatively, D is TRBD1 or TRBD2 (6 bases each). V was trimmed by 6 bases and J by 2 bases, leaving 17 bases between them. The CDR3 is 15 residues long. CDR1 and CDR2 (germline): DFQATT, SNEGSKA (reference sequence).